Given below is one T cell receptor (beta chain) in context. In this sample, this clonotype turned up many times. What antigen it recognizes has not been identified. Base qualities are not provided; no much larger clone lies one nucleotide away. Set within a cohort of healthcare workers in London, UK, this nested case-control study involved weekly PCR testing of nasopharyngeal swabs along with blood sampling. Healthcare workers were enrolled in the week of the UK lockdown, from 23 to 31 March 2020, and were followed every week for up to roughly 15 weeks. The sample originates from a study of early T cells in non-severe SARS-CoV-2 infection (dated by TCRdb to about 2021). General notes on the study: TCR sequencing used bulk RNA from unsorted whole blood, so alpha and beta chains could not be paired.

What the authors observed across the whole study: VDJdb matching was skewed toward anti-spike CD8 responses, so virus-specific expansions were likely underestimated and private and CD4 specificities were missed.

The germline V gene (reference sequence) specifies LGHDT as CDR1 and YNNKEL as CDR2. A distance of 14 bases separates the germline ends of V and J, which lose 1 base and 7 bases respectively. The CDR3, from cysteine to phenylalanine, totals 15 residues. The CDR3 DNA has 45 bases and is translated from base 1. Library preparation employed 5' RACE. The sequencer was a NextSeq 500. The TCR library protocol attached unique molecular identifiers to individual cDNA molecules to correct for sequencing error and PCR bias. TCR alpha and beta chains were both sequenced, and the abundances of alpha and beta sequences in each sample were closely correlated with each other. As for how the authors treated the data: Decombinator V4 was used to annotate the V gene, J gene and CDR3 of the TCR sequences. Expanded TCRs were defined as changing significantly between any two time points under a Poisson model with p below 0.0001. TCR abundances were normalised to the total number of TCRs sequenced per sample and expressed as counts per million. MAIT TCRs were defined by TRAV1-2 paired with TRAJ12, TRAJ20 or TRAJ33, and iNKT TCRs by TRAV10 paired with TRAJ18. VDJdb, accessed 1 November 2021, was searched for CMV, EBV and SARS-CoV-2 annotated TCRs, excluding TCRs annotated for multiple antigens. TCRdb reworked the public reads: Q25 trimming with fastp, MiXCR clone assembly, productive beta chains retained. Records with the same CDR3 protein are collapsed into one entry carrying the most frequent genes and DNA. The V and J calls were determined by TCRdb, not by the authors. In all, the sample holds approximately 69,000 distinct CDR3 sequences, and roughly a tenth of those were seen once. The top ten clones comprise roughly 6% of the sample.

The sequenced sample consisted of whole blood. The rearranged chain carries TRBV3-1 and TRBJ1-5, with TRBD1 as a weak D call on 5 bases. The clonotype was recovered from an adult who was a healthcare worker with PCR-confirmed SARS-CoV-2 infection or an uninfected control (not recorded which). The DNA reads TGTGCCAGCAGCCAAGGATGGGGCGGTGGCCAGCCCCAGCATTTT. Its product reads: CASSQGWGGGQPQHF.